This T cell receptor (beta chain) came from a study of cytomegalovirus exposure and HLA in healthy donors. Comment on this clone: The antigen remains undetermined.

The PCR employed 60 Vbeta primers together with 13 Jbeta primers. Profiling relied on immunoSEQ multiplex PCR, and the TCRdb table lists in-frame clones only, not all of them. The repertoire holds approximately 170,000 clones, with around 84% as singletons. Study-wide results and limits: Three chains tied to CMV proved CMV antigen-specific in vitro. HLA allele associations emerged for roughly 17,000 TCR beta sequences in a later analysis, at 0.05 false discovery rate. In an earlier analysis, in 620 or so donors, most V segments appeared productive either ~90% or ~30% of the time.

V trimming: 3 bases; J trimming: 0 bases; junction bases outside the gene matches: 7. The CDR3 has 18 amino acids. Germline CDR1 MGHDK, CDR2 SYGVNS. The chain combines TRBV25-1 with TRBJ2-3, with 12 bases fitting TRBD2. Sequences were obtained from PBMCs. The source of this sequence is a boy younger than 10 in good health and CMV-seronegative. The CDR3 protein is CASSETRTSGTSTDTQYF. The CDR3 DNA reads as TGTGCCAGCAGTGAGACGCGGACTAGCGGGACTAGCACAGATACGCAGTATTTT.